The entry that follows covers one T cell receptor (beta chain) sequence. The V end was cut by 6 bases, the J end by 6 bases, with 17 bases between. This CDR3 is built from 14 residues. The germline V gene has CDR1 MNHEY and CDR2 SVGAGI. The data originate from a study of T cells of healthy individuals. From the 5' RACE reads, TCRdb called clonotypes with MiXCR, one entry per CDR3 protein. The sample carries 65,000 to 95,000 distinct CDR3 sequences, approximately 5.4% recorded once. This chain uses TRBV6-5 with TRBJ1-1; D is unresolved. This TCR was sampled from a female donor in good health. The chain's CDR3 is CASRQDRVGAEAFF. Written as DNA, the CDR3 is TGTGCCAGCAGACAAGACCGGGTCGGCGCTGAAGCTTTCTTT.